The 22 T cell receptor beta chains in this list originate from one sample, sequenced in a study of blood T cell repertoires in COVID-19. Repertoires were generated with immunoSEQ multiplex PCR, while TCRdb's copy carries only in-frame clones and drops some. The sample carries 250,000 or so clones, over 75% recorded once. The sequenced sample was PBMCs or T cells enriched from blood (not recorded which). The source is a woman in her twenties or thirties who had been exposed to COVID-19.

This chain joins TRBV20-1 and TRBJ2-3; 14 nucleotides agree with TRBD2. CDR1 is DFQATT, CDR2 SNEGSKA, per germline (reference sequence). The CDR3 spans 17 residues. With 3 bases clipped from V and 4 bases from J, the junction kept 9 bases outside the gene matches. The CDR3 sequence is CSASLGLAGAPPDTQYF. The CDR3 DNA is TGCAGTGCTAGTTTGGGACTAGCGGGAGCGCCCCCAGATACGCAGTATTTT.

The rearrangement joins TRBV5-8 to TRBJ2-1; no clear D. The germline CDR1 and CDR2 sequences are SGHTS and YDEGEE. This CDR3 has 12 residues. V was shortened by 4 bases and J by 4 bases, with 6 bases between the two germline ends. CDR3 sequence: CASSLFYNEQFF. Here the CDR3 DNA reads TGTGCCAGCAGCCTGTTTTACAATGAGCAGTTCTTC.

The chain links TRBV18 to TRBJ1-1, with 7 bases aligning to TRBD1. The germline V gene has CDR1 KGHSH and CDR2 LQKENI. This CDR3 region has 16 residues. J lost 0 bases, V lost 4 bases, and 8 bases had no gene match. The CDR3 sequence: CASSRDSKTMNTEAFF. In DNA, the CDR3 is TGTGCCAGCTCACGGGACAGCAAAACGATGAACACTGAAGCTTTCTTT. The variable domain in full, with the rest retrieved from reference TRBV18 and TRBJ1-1, is NAGVMQNPRHLVRRRGQEARLRCSPMKGHSHVYWYRQLPEEGLKFMVYLQKENIIDESGMPKERFSAEFPKEGPSILRIQQVVRGDSAAYFCASSRDSKTMNTEAFFGQGTRLTVV.

This rearrangement joins TRBV14 to TRBJ2-3; D is possibly TRBD2 (5 bases). Deletions cut 0 bases from V and 2 bases from J, with 12 bases between. This CDR3 has 16 amino acids. CDR1 and CDR2 (germline): SGHDN, FVKESK. CDR3 amino acids: CASSQDRGRVTDTQYF. Here the CDR3 DNA reads TGTGCCAGCAGCCAAGATAGAGGGCGCGTCACAGATACGCAGTATTTT.

V usage is TRBV11-1 and J usage is TRBJ2-5; 7 nucleotides line up with TRBD2. With V trimmed by 3 bases and J by 6 bases, 10 bases remained unmatched. The CDR3 runs to 15 residues. Germline V gene lookup returns CDR1 SGHAT and CDR2 FQDESV (reference sequence). The CDR3 DNA reads as TGTGCCAGCAGCTTCTCAGTGGGGCGGGGGAAGACCCAGTACTTC. Its translation: CASSFSVGRGKTQYF.

This clone was recorded a few times. The chain recombines TRBV4-1 with TRBJ1-2; D is ambiguous. CDR1 is MGHRA, CDR2 YSYEKL, per germline. V shed 1 base and J shed 4 bases, with 4 bases lying between them. CDR3 length: 12 amino acids. Here the CDR3 DNA reads TGCGCCAGCAGCCAAGGGGCCTATGGCTACACCTTC. Translated, it gives CASSQGAYGYTF.

The table lists this clone with a count of one. V and J are TRBV5-1 and TRBJ2-1, with TRBD2 identical over 7 bases. Germline V CDR1 and CDR2: SGHRS, YFSETQ. This CDR3 has 14 amino acids. V lost 5 bases to trimming and J lost 6 bases; unmatched junction nucleotides: 8. The CDR3 here is CASRWGGMGNEQFF. In DNA form, the CDR3 reads TGCGCCAGCAGATGGGGAGGGATGGGCAATGAGCAGTTCTTC.

This chain connects TRBV4-1 to TRBJ1-4; D uncertain. Germline V gene lookup returns CDR1 MGHRA and CDR2 YSYEKL. The CDR3 is 15 amino acids. Trimming pared 4 bases from V and 5 bases from J, leaving 14 bases between. Here the CDR3 reads CASSPRGNLNEKLFF. The CDR3 DNA reads as TGCGCCAGCAGCCCAAGAGGCAATTTGAATGAAAAACTGTTTTTT.

The chain links TRBV2 to TRBJ1-5; 8 bases map to TRBD1. The CDR3 extends over 16 amino acids. Germline-derived CDR1 and CDR2 are SNHLY and FYNNEI. With V trimmed by 0 bases and J by 6 bases, 7 bases remained unmatched. In DNA, the CDR3 is TGTGCCAGCAGTGAAGCGCTCGGCAGGGGGCTTCAGCCCCAGCATTTT. Protein: CASSEALGRGLQPQHF.

This clone has more than one count but fewer than ten. The chain is built from TRBV7-9 and TRBJ1-1; D uncertain. Germline assignment: CDR1 SEHNR and CDR2 FQNEAQ (reference sequence). This CDR3 has 12 residues. V was clipped by 1 base and J by 8 bases, with 8 bases between them. CDR3 in DNA: TGTGCCAGCAGCTTAGAAATGGGCGAAGCTTTCTTT. It yields the protein CASSLEMGEAFF.

The rearrangement links TRBV9 to TRBJ2-7, with 10 bases that match TRBD2. After removal of 4 bases from V and 4 bases from J, the junction contained 11 bases not matched to a gene. This CDR3 spans 16 amino acids. CDR1 and CDR2 from the germline V gene are SGDLS and YYNGEE. The CDR3 sequence is CASSLNPSGSRYEQYF. DNA for the CDR3: TGTGCCAGCAGCCTAAACCCTAGCGGGAGCAGGTACGAGCAGTACTTC.

The rearrangement joins TRBV29-1 to TRBJ1-4; 8 nucleotides agree with TRBD1. The CDR3 extends over 13 amino acids. Unmatched junction bases numbered 4, after V lost 7 bases and J lost 3 bases. Germline V gives CDR1 SQVTM, CDR2 ANQGSEA. CDR3 in DNA: TGCAGCGGACTGACAGGGGCTAATGAAAAACTGTTTTTT. Translated: CSGLTGANEKLFF. The full variable domain, in which reference TRBV29-1 and TRBJ1-4 provide the parts outside the CDR3, is SAVISQKPSRDICQRGTSLTIQCQVDSQVTMMFWYRQQPGQSLTLIATANQGSEATYESGFVIDKFPISRPNLTFSTLTVSNMSPEDSSIYLCSGLTGANEKLFFGSGTQLSVL.

CDR3 sequence (DNA): TGCGCCAGCAGCCAAGTCCCCCCCGGGACTAGCGGGAGGGCGAATGAGCAGTTCTTC. Translated, it gives CASSQVPPGTSGRANEQFF. The chain couples TRBV4-1 to TRBJ2-1; 16 nucleotides agree with TRBD2. This CDR3 spans 19 amino acids. Germline loops: CDR1 MGHRA, CDR2 YSYEKL. J lost 7 bases, V lost 1 base, and 10 bases had no gene match.

The genes are TRBV5-1 and TRBJ1-5; the D is unclear. The V end was cut by 5 bases, the J end by 11 bases, with 11 bases between. CDR1 is SGHRS, CDR2 YFSETQ, per germline. CDR3 length equals 11 residues. CDR3 in amino acids: CASSSYRAQHF. The DNA for the CDR3 is TGCGCCAGCAGTTCATACCGGGCCCAGCATTTT. Looking up the rest from reference TRBV5-1 and TRBJ1-5 gives the full variable domain: KAGVTQTPRYLIKTRGQQVTLSCSPISGHRSVSWYQQTPGQGLQFLFEYFSETQRNKGNFPGRFSGRQFSNSRSEMNVSTLELGDSALYLCASSSYRAQHFGDGTRLSIL.

This clone was recorded only once. The V call is TRBV4-2, the J call TRBJ2-1, with a possible D match to TRBD2 (6 bases). Germline V gene sequence: CDR1 LGHNA, CDR2 YNFKEQ. Trimming shortened V by 1 base and J by 8 bases, and 24 bases separated the two germline ends. The CDR3 runs to 18 residues. The CDR3 nucleotides are TGTGCCAGCAGCCAAGGCCCTTCGGGGACTGGATACAACGATGAGCAGTTCTTC. Its protein product is CASSQGPSGTGYNDEQFF.

This clone showed up just once. In the same sample, other DNA sequences code for this CDR3. The chain joins TRBV7-2 to TRBJ2-1, with 10 bases that match TRBD1. Germline V CDR1 and CDR2: SGHTA, FQGNSA. There are 15 residues in the CDR3. J gave up 4 bases and V 4 bases, and 4 bases lay outside the gene matches. The CDR3 sequence: CASSSTGGLYNEQFF. The DNA of the CDR3 is TGTGCCAGCAGCTCGACAGGGGGCCTTTACAATGAGCAGTTCTTC.

In its sample, this clone was seen once. The V and J genes are TRBV25-1 and TRBJ2-2; 12 nucleotides agree with TRBD2. The CDR3 has 16 amino acids. Germline CDR1 reads MGHDK; CDR2 reads SYGVNS. The trim removed 6 bases at V and 5 bases at J, leaving 7 bases unmatched. CDR3 DNA sequence: TGTGCCAGCAGGCAGACTAGCGGGAGAGGAACCGGGGAGCTGTTTTTT. The encoded protein is CASRQTSGRGTGELFF.

This rearrangement joins TRBV27 to TRBJ1-2; maybe TRBD1 (6 bases). This CDR3 is built from 13 residues. Germline loops: CDR1 MNHEY, CDR2 SMNVEV (reference sequence). Trimming left V 3 bases short and J 8 bases short, with 13 bases between. The CDR3 region has the DNA TGTGCCAGCAGTTTTCGACAGGTTAAAGGCTACACCTTC. Amino acids: CASSFRQVKGYTF.

V usage is TRBV10-3 and J usage is TRBJ2-1; 13 nucleotides line up with TRBD2. The CDR3 extends over 15 amino acids. The germline gives CDR1 ENHRY, CDR2 SYGVKD. J lost 6 bases, V lost 11 bases, and 10 bases had no gene match. The DNA for the CDR3 is TGTGCCTTCGCCCCGGGACTAGCGGGACCCAATGAGCAGTTCTTC. Translation: CAFAPGLAGPNEQFF.

This chain connects TRBV4-1 to TRBJ2-1, with 9 bases aligning to TRBD2. Germline CDR1 reads MGHRA; CDR2 reads YSYEKL. CDR3 length: 14 amino acids. V trimming: 0 bases; J trimming: 7 bases; junction bases outside the gene matches: 1. This CDR3 reads CASSQDTSGNEQFF. The CDR3 nucleotides read TGCGCCAGCAGCCAAGATACTAGCGGGAATGAGCAGTTCTTC.

V gene TRBV11-2 combines with J gene TRBJ2-5; D is possibly TRBD1 (6 bases). V dropped 5 bases and J dropped 3 bases, with 16 bases sitting between them. The germline gives CDR1 SGHAT, CDR2 FQNNGV. This CDR3 region has 15 residues. CDR3 loop: CASSQGSSEEETQYF. The CDR3 DNA reads TGTGCCAGCAGCCAGGGGTCTTCGGAGGAAGAGACCCAGTACTTC.

This chain uses TRBV5-1 with TRBJ1-3, with a tentative D call TRBD1 (6 bases). This CDR3 comprises 14 residues. Germline V gene data show CDR1 as SGHRS and CDR2 as YFSETQ. Trimming removed 4 bases from V and 1 base from J, with 9 bases in between. In nucleotides, the CDR3 is TGCGCCAGCAGCCATGGACAGTCTGGAAACACCATATATTTT. It translates to CASSHGQSGNTIYF.